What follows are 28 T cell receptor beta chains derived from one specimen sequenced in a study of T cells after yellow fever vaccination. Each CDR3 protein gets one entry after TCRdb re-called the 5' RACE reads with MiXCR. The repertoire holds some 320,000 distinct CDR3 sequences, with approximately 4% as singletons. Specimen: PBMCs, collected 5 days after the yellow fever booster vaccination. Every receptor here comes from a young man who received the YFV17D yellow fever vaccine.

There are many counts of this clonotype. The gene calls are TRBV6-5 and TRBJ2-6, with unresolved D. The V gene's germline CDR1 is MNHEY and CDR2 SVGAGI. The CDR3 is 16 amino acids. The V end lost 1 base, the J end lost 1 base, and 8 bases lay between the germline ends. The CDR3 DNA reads TGTGCCAGCAGTTACTTCGGAACATCTGGGGCCAACGTCCTGACTTTC. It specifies CASSYFGTSGANVLTF.

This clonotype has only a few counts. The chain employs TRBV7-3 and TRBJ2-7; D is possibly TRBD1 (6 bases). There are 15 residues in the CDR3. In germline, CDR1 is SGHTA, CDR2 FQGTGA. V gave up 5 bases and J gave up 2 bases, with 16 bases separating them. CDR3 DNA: TGTGCCAGCAGCCCGACCGGGACAAGCCCCTACGAGCAGTACTTC. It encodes CASSPTGTSPYEQYF.

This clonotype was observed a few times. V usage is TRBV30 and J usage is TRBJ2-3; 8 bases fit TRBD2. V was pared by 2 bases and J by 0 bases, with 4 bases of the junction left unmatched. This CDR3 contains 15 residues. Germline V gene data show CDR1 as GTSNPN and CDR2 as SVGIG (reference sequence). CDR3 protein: CAWSSGLASTDTQYF. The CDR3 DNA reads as TGTGCCTGGAGTTCCGGACTAGCAAGCACAGATACGCAGTATTTT.

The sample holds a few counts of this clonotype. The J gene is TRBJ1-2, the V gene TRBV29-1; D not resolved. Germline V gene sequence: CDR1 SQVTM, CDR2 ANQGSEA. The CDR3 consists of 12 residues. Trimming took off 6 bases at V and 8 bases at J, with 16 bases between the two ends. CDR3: CSVAVPFRGYTF. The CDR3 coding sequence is TGCAGCGTCGCAGTCCCGTTTCGGGGCTACACCTTC.

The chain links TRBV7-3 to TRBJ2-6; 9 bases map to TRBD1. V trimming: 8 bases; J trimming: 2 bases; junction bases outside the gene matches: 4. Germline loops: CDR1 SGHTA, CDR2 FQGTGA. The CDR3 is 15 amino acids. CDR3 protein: CASGTGSAGANVLTF. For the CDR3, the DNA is TGTGCCAGCGGGACAGGGAGTGCTGGGGCCAACGTCCTGACTTTC.

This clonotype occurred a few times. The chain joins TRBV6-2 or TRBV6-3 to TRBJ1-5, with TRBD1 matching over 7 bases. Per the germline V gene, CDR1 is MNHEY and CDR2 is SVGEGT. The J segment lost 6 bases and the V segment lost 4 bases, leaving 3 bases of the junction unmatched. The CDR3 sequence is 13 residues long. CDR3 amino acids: CASSSQGLQPQHF. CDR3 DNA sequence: TGTGCCAGCAGTTCACAGGGGCTTCAGCCCCAGCATTTT.

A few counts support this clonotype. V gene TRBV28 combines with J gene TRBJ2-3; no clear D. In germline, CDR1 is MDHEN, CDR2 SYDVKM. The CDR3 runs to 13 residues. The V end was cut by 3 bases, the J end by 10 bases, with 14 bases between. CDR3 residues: CASSFPSRAAQYF. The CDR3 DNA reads TGTGCCAGCAGTTTTCCAAGCCGAGCAGCGCAGTATTTT.

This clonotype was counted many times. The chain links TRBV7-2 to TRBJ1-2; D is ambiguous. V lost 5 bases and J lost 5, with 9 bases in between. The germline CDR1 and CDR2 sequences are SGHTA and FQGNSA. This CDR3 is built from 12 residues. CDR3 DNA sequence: TGTGCCAGCAGCCAACAACCATATGGCTACACCTTC. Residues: CASSQQPYGYTF.

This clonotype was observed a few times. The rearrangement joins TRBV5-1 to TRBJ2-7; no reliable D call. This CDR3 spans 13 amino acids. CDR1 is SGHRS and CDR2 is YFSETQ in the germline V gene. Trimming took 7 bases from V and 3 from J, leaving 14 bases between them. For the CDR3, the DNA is TGCGCCAGCTCCTTTTCCCCCCTCTACGAGCAGTACGTC. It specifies CASSFSPLYEQYV.

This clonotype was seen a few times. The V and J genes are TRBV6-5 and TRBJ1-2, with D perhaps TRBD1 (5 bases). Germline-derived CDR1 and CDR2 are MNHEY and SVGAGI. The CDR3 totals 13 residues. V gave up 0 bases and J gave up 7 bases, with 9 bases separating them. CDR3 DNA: TGTGCCAGCAGTTACTCGTCCGGGGGTGGCTACACCTTC. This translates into CASSYSSGGGYTF.

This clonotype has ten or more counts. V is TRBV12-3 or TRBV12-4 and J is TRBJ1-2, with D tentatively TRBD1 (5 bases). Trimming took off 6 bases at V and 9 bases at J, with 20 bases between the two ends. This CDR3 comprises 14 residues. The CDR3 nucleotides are TGTGCCAGCAGCCCCAGGGAAGGGACCGGGAGCTACACCTTC. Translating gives CASSPREGTGSYTF.

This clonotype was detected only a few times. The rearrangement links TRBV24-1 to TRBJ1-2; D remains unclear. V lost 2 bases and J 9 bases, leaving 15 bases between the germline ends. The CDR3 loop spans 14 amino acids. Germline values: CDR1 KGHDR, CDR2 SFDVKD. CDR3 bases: TGTGCCACCAGTGATTCAAGCGGCCTTGGACGCTACACCTTC. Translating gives CATSDSSGLGRYTF.

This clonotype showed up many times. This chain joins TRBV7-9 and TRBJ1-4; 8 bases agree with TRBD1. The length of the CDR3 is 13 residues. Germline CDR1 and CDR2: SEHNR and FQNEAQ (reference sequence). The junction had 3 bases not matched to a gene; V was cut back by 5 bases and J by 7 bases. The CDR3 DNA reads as TGTGCCAGCAGCACACAGGGGGGTGAAAAACTGTTTTTT. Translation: CASSTQGGEKLFF. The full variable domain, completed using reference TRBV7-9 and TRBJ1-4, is DTGVSQNPRHKITKRGQNVTFRCDPISEHNRLYWYRQTLGQGPEFLTYFQNEAQLEKSRLLSDRFSAERPKGSFSTLEIQRTEQGDSAMYLCASSTQGGEKLFFGSGTQLSVL.

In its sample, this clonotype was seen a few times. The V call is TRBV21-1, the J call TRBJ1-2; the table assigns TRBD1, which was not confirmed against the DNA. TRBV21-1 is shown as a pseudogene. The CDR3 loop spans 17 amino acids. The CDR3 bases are TGTGCCAGCAGCAAAATTTCCTGTAGCCAGGAGAAGTATGGCTACACCTTC. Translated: CASSKISCSQEKYGYTF.

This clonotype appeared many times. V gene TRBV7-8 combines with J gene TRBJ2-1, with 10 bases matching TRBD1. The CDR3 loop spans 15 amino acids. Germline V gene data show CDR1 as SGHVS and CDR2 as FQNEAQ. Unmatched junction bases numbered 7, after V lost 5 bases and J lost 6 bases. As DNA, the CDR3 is TGTGCCAGCAGCCTCCGGGACAGGGGATTCAATGAGCAGTTCTTC. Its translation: CASSLRDRGFNEQFF.

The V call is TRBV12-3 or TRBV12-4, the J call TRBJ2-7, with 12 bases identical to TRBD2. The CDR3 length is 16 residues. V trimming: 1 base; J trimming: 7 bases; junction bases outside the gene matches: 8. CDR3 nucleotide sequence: TGTGCCAGCAGTTTAGGGCTAGCGGGGGGGCCTCGAGAGCAGTACTTC. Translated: CASSLGLAGGPREQYF.

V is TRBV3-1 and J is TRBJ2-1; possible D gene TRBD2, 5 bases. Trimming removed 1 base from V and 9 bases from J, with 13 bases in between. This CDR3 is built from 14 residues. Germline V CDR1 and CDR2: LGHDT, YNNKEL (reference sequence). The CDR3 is CASSQGGPGSEQFF. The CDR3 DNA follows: TGTGCCAGCAGCCAAGGAGGGCCTGGAAGTGAGCAGTTCTTC.

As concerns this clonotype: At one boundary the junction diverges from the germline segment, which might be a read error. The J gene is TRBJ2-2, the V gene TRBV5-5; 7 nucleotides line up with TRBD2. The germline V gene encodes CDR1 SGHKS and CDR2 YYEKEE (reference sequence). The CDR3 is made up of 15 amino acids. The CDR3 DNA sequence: TGTGCCAGCAGCTTCCGGGGGGATCACACCAGGGAGCTGTTTTTT. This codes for CASSFRGDHTRELFF. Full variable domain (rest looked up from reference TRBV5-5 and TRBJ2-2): DAGVTQSPTHLIKTRGQQVTLRCSPISGHKSVSWYQQVLGQGPQFIFQYYEKEERGRGNFPDRFSARQFPNYSSELNVNALLLGDSALYLCASSFRGDHTRELFFGEGSRLTVL.

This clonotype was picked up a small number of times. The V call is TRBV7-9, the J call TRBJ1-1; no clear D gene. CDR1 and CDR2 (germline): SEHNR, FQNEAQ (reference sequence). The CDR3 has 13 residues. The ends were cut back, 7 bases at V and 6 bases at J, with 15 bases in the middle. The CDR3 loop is CASKDASGAEAFF. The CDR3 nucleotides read TGTGCCAGCAAGGACGCGTCTGGCGCTGAAGCTTTCTTT. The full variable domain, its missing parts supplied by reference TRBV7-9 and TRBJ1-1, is DTGVSQNPRHKITKRGQNVTFRCDPISEHNRLYWYRQTLGQGPEFLTYFQNEAQLEKSRLLSDRFSAERPKGSFSTLEIQRTEQGDSAMYLCASKDASGAEAFFGQGTRLTVV.

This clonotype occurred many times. The CDR3 here is CASSLGGDGANVLTF. In nucleotides, the CDR3 is TGTGCCAGCAGTCTTGGCGGGGATGGGGCCAACGTCCTGACTTTC. V usage is TRBV6-5 and J usage is TRBJ2-6, with D maybe TRBD2 (6 bases). Trimming took 5 bases from V and 3 from J, leaving 11 bases between them. The CDR3 contains 15 residues. Germline loops: CDR1 MNHEY, CDR2 SVGAGI.

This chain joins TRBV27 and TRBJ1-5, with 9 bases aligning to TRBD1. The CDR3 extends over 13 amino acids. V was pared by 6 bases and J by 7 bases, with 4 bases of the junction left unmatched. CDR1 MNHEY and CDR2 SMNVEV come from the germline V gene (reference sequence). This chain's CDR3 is CASRGQGYQPQHF. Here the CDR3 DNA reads TGTGCCAGCAGGGGACAGGGTTACCAGCCCCAGCATTTT.

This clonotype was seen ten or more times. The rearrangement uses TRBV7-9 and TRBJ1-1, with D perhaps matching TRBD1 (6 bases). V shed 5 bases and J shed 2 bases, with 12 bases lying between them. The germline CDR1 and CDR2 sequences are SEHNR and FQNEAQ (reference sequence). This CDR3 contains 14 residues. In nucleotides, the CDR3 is TGTGCCAGCAGCCGGGGGGGCGGCAACACTGAAGCTTTCTTT. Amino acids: CASSRGGGNTEAFF.

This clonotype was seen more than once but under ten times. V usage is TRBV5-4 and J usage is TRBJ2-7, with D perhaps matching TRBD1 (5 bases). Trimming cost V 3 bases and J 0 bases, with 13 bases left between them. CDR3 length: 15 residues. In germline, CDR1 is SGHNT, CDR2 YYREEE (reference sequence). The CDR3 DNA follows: TGTGCCAGCAGCTCGAGACAGCAGAGCTCCTACGAGCAGTACTTC. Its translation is CASSSRQQSSYEQYF.

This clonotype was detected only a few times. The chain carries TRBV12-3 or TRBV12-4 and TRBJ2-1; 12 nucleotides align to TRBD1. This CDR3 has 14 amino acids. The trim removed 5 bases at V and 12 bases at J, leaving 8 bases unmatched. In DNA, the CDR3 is TGTGCCAGCAGTGCCGGGACAGGGGGCACAGCGCAGTTCTTC. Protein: CASSAGTGGTAQFF.

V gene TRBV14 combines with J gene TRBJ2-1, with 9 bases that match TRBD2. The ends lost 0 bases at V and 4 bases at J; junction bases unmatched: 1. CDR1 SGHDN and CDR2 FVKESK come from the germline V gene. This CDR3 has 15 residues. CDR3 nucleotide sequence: TGTGCCAGCAGCCAAGAGCTAGCGGGATACAATGAGCAGTTCTTC. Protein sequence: CASSQELAGYNEQFF.

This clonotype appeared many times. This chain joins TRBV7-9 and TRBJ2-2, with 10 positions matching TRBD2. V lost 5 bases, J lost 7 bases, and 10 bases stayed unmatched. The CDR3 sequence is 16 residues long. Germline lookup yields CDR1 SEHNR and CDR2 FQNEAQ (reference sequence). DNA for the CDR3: TGTGCCAGCAGCCCCCAGCCTAGCGGGGGAATCGGGGAGCTGTTTTTT. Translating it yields CASSPQPSGGIGELFF. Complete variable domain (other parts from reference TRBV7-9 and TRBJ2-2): DTGVSQNPRHKITKRGQNVTFRCDPISEHNRLYWYRQTLGQGPEFLTYFQNEAQLEKSRLLSDRFSAERPKGSFSTLEIQRTEQGDSAMYLCASSPQPSGGIGELFFGEGSRLTVL.

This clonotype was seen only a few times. Written as DNA, the CDR3 is TGTGCCAGCGGCGGGACAGGGGGCTTGGAAGCTTTCTTT. Its translation is CASGGTGGLEAFF. The chain joins TRBV2 to TRBJ1-1; 12 nucleotides agree with TRBD1. The CDR3 has 13 amino acids. After removal of 8 bases from V and 8 bases from J, the junction contained 6 bases not matched to a gene. CDR1 and CDR2 (germline): SNHLY, FYNNEI.

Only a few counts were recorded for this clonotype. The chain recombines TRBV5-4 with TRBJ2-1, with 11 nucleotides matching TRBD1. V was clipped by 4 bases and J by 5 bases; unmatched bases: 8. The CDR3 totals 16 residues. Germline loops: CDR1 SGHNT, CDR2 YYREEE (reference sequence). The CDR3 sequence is CASSEQGQGVHNEQFF. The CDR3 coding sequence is TGTGCCAGCAGCGAACAGGGACAGGGGGTACACAATGAGCAGTTCTTC. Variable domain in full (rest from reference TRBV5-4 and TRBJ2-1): ETGVTQSPTHLIKTRGQQVTLRCSSQSGHNTVSWYQQALGQGPQFIFQYYREEENGRGNFPPRFSGLQFPNYSSELNVNALELDDSALYLCASSEQGQGVHNEQFFGPGTRLTVL.